The 11 T cell receptor beta chains listed next were all sequenced from one sample in a study of shared clonotypes between healthy human individuals. TCRdb keeps only in-frame clones here, not all; method: immunoSEQ multiplex PCR. The sample lists millions of clones, roughly 96% occurring once. Sequences were obtained from naive CD4+ T cells sorted from blood. The subset: CD45RA+ positively selected. Receptor source: a man aged 18 to 35 in good health.

The J gene is TRBJ1-5, the V gene TRBV30; weak D call: TRBD1 (6 bases). CDR3 length: 14 amino acids. The ends were cut back, 5 bases at V and 3 bases at J, with 14 bases in the middle. Germline V gives CDR1 GTSNPN, CDR2 SVGIG (reference sequence). The chain's CDR3 is CAWAPGHNNQPQHF. The CDR3 region has the DNA TGTGCCTGGGCCCCGGGACACAACAATCAGCCCCAGCATTTT.

The chain uses TRBV2 and TRBJ1-1, with D uncertain. The CDR3 loop spans 12 amino acids. Germline V lookup: CDR1 SNHLY, CDR2 FYNNEI. Trimming stripped 6 bases from V and 0 bases from J, with 5 bases between. This CDR3 reads CASSPVNTEAFF. In DNA, the CDR3 is TGTGCCAGCAGCCCGGTGAACACTGAAGCTTTCTTT.

This sequence joins TRBV7-6 and TRBJ2-7, with D unresolved. V was clipped by 2 bases and J by 2 bases, with 10 bases between them. The CDR3 loop spans 14 amino acids. In germline, CDR1 is SGHVS, CDR2 FNYEAQ. CDR3 sequence reads: CASSLIFSTYEQYF. The CDR3 DNA reads as TGTGCCAGCAGCTTAATCTTTTCCACCTACGAGCAGTACTTC.

J is TRBJ1-5 and V is TRBV6-1, with D possibly being TRBD1 (6 bases). The length of the CDR3 is 14 residues. Germline-derived CDR1 and CDR2 are MNHNS and SASEGT. V was shortened by 5 bases and J by 5 bases, with 13 bases between the two germline ends. CDR3 loop: CASSIQGLDQPQHF. The CDR3 DNA reads as TGTGCCAGCAGTATACAGGGTTTGGATCAGCCCCAGCATTTT.

The V and J genes are TRBV7-9 and TRBJ2-2; D ambiguous. V gave up 2 bases and J gave up 0 bases, with 10 bases separating them. CDR3 length equals 16 residues. CDR1 and CDR2 (germline): SEHNR, FQNEAQ (reference sequence). The CDR3 here is CASSLTFLANTGELFF. Written as DNA, the CDR3 is TGTGCCAGCAGCTTAACTTTCCTAGCGAACACCGGGGAGCTGTTTTTT.

The chain couples TRBV6-1 to TRBJ2-5; 7 positions agree with TRBD1. The CDR3 has 13 amino acids. The V gene's germline CDR1 is MNHNS and CDR2 SASEGT. Losses at the gene ends were 10 bases for V and 5 bases for J; bases not matched to a gene: 10. The CDR3 region has the DNA TGTGCCATACAGGGGTCTCCGGGGGAGACCCAGTACTTC. This codes for CAIQGSPGETQYF.

In this sample, this clone turned up a few times. The V and J genes are TRBV9 and TRBJ1-5; TRBD1 might be the D (6 bases). The germline CDR1 and CDR2 sequences are SGDLS and YYNGEE. V was cut by 0 bases and J by 5 bases, with 6 bases left in between. The CDR3 extends over 13 amino acids. The CDR3 protein is CASSVDRDQPQHF. CDR3 DNA sequence: TGTGCCAGCAGCGTAGACAGGGATCAGCCCCAGCATTTT.

The chain is built from TRBV21-1 and TRBJ1-2. TRBV21-1 is a known pseudogene. The CDR3 consists of 16 residues. Here the CDR3 DNA reads TGTGCCAGCAGCAAATTTTTGCGGGGGGGCGGATATGGCTACACCTTC. Protein: CASSKFLRGGGYGYTF.

The chain is built from TRBV28 and TRBJ1-2; TRBD1 is a possible D gene (5 bases). Trimming stripped 2 bases from V and 9 bases from J, with 22 bases between. The germline V gene has CDR1 MDHEN and CDR2 SYDVKM. The CDR3 is 16 amino acids. The CDR3 reads CASSLVGDTSQRSYTF. The CDR3 bases are TGTGCCAGCAGTTTAGTGGGGGATACCTCTCAAAGGAGCTACACCTTC.

Points on this clone: This is likely a read error, given that the CDR3 carries no conserved phenylalanine or tryptophan at its end. This sequence joins TRBV19 and TRBJ1-4; 11 bases match TRBD1. This CDR3 contains 16 residues. V lost 4 bases, J lost 7 bases, and 8 bases stayed unmatched. Germline V gene lookup returns CDR1 LNHDA and CDR2 SQIVND (reference sequence). For the CDR3, the DNA is TGTGCCAGTAGTACGTGGACAGGGGGCGGTAGTGAAAAACTGTTTTCT. Amino acids: CASSTWTGGGSEKLFS.

The V gene is TRBV6-5, the J gene TRBJ2-7; D might be TRBD1 (5 bases). Trimming took 0 bases from V and 4 from J, leaving 10 bases between them. The CDR3 spans 14 residues. CDR1 and CDR2 (germline): MNHEY, SVGAGI. The CDR3 sequence is CASSYSPKGYEQYF. The CDR3 region has the DNA TGTGCCAGCAGTTACTCCCCTAAGGGGTACGAGCAGTACTTC.